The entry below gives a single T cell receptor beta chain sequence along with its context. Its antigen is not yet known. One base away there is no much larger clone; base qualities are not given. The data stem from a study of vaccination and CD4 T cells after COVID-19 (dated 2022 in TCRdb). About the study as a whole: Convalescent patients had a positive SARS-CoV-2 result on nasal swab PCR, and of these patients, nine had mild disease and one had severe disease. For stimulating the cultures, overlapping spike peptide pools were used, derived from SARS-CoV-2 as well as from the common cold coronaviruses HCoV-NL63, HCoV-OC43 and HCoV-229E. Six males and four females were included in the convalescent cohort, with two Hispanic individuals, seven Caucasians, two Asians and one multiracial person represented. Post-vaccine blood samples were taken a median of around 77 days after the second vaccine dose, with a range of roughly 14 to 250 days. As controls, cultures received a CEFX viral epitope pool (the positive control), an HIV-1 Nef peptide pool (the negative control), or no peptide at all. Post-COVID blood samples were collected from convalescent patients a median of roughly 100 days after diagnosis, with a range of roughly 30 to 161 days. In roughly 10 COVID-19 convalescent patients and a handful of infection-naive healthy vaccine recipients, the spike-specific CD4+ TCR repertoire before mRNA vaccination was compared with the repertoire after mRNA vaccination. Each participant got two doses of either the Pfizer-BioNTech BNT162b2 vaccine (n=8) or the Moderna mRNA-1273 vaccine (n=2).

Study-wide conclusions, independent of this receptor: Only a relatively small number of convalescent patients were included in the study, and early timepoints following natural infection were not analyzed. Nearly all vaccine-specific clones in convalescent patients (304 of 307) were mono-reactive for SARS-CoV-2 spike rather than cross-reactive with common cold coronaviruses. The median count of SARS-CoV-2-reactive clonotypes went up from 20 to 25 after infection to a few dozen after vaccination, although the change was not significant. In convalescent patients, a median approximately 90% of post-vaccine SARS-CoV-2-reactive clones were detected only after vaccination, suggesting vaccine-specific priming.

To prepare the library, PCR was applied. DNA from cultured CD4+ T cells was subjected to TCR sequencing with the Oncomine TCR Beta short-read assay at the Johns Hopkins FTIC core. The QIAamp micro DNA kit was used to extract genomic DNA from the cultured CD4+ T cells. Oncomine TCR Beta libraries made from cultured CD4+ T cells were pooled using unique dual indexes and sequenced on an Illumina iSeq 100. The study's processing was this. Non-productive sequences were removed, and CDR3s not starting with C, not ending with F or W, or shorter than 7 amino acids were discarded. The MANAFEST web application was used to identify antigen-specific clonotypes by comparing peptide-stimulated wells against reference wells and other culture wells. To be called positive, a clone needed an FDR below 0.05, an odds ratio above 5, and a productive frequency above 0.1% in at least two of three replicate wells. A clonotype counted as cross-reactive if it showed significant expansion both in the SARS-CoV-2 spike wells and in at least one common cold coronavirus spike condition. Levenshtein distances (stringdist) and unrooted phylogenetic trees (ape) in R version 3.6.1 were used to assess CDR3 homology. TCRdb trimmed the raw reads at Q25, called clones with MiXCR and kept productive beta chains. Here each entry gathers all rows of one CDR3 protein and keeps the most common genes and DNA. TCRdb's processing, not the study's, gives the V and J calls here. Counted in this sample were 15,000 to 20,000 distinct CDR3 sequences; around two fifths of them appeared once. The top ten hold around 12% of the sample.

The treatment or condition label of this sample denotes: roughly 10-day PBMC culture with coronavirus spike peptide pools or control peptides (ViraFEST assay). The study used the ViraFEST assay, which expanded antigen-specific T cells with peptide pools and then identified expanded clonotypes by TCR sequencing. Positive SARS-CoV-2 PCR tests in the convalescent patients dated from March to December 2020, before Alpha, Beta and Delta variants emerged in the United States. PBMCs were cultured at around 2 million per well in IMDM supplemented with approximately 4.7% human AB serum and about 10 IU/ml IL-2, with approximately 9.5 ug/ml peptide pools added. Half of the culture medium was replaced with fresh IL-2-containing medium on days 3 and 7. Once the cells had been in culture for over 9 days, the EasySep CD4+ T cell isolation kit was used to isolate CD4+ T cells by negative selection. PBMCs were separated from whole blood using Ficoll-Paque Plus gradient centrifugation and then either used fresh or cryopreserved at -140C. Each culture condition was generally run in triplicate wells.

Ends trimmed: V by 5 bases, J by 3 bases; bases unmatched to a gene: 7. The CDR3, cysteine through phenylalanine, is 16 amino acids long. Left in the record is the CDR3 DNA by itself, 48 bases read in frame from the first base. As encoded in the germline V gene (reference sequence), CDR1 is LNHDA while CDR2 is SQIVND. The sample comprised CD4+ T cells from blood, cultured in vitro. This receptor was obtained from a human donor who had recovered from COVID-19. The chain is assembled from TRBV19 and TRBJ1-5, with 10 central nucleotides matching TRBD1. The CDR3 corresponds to CASSALGTGDNQPQHF. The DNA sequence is TGTGCCAGTAGTGCACTCGGGACAGGGGACAATCAGCCCCAGCATTTT. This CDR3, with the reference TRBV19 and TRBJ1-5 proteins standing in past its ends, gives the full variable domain DGGITQSPKYLFRKEGQNVTLSCEQNLNHDAMYWYRQDPGQGLRLIYYSQIVNDFQKGDIAEGYSVSREKKESFPLTVTSAQKNPTAFYLCASSALGTGDNQPQHFGDGTRLSIL.